One and the same sample provided the 8 T cell receptor beta chains below, sequenced in a study of OX40 agonist ivuxolimab in advanced cancers. The data were produced by immunoSEQ multiplex PCR, yet TCRdb's version contains in-frame clones alone and is incomplete. The sample holds about 64,000 clones; roughly 80% are singletons and the top ten take less than 2.5%. Material: CD4+ or CD8+ T cells sorted from blood, obtained in a trial of the OX40 agonist ivuxolimab. Receptors were obtained from an adult with an advanced solid tumor such as melanoma, head and neck, liver or kidney cancer.

The V call is TRBV7-9, the J call TRBJ1-4, with D perhaps TRBD1 (5 bases). Germline CDR1 reads SEHNR; CDR2 reads FQNEAQ (reference sequence). CDR3 size: 14 residues. The V end lost 5 bases, the J end lost 8 bases, and 15 bases lay between the germline ends. CDR3 coding DNA: TGTGCCAGCAGCCCCGGGGCCAGGGCGGAAAAACTGTTTTTT. The encoded protein is CASSPGARAEKLFF.

This clone was seen a single time. The chain uses TRBV11-2 and TRBJ1-2, with D unresolved. Germline CDR1 reads SGHAT; CDR2 reads FQNNGV. V was trimmed by 7 bases and J by 4 bases, leaving 10 bases between them. CDR3 length: 12 amino acids. The CDR3 DNA sequence: TGTGCCAGCACCGAGCGTGGCTATGGCTACACCTTC. It codes for CASTERGYGYTF.

The rearrangement uses TRBV7-2 and TRBJ2-5, with 9 bases matching TRBD1. The length of the CDR3 is 16 residues. Looked up from germline, CDR1 is SGHTA and CDR2 is FQGNSA. V shed 5 bases, J shed 5 bases, and the junction held 12 bases outside the gene matches. In nucleotides, the CDR3 is TGTGCCAGCAGCCTAACAGGGGGCGCGAGTGGTGAGACCCAGTACTTC. Protein: CASSLTGGASGETQYF.

This clone has only a few counts. This chain uses TRBV5-1 with TRBJ2-2, with D hard to call. The ends were cut back, 4 bases at V and 5 bases at J, with 15 bases in the middle. Germline V CDR1 and CDR2: SGHRS, YFSETQ. The CDR3 has 15 residues. CDR3 sequence (DNA): TGCGCCAGCAGCCCTACCGGGCTAACGACCGGGGAGCTGTTTTTT. It is translated as CASSPTGLTTGELFF. The whole variable domain, filled in from reference TRBV5-1 and TRBJ2-2, reads KAGVTQTPRYLIKTRGQQVTLSCSPISGHRSVSWYQQTPGQGLQFLFEYFSETQRNKGNFPGRFSGRQFSNSRSEMNVSTLELGDSALYLCASSPTGLTTGELFFGEGSRLTVL.

The chain couples TRBV6-4 to TRBJ1-2; D may be TRBD1 (6 bases). The V gene's germline CDR1 is MRHNA and CDR2 SNTAGT. Trimming shortened V by 4 bases and J by 4 bases, and 13 bases separated the two germline ends. CDR3 length: 14 amino acids. This chain's CDR3 is CASSALNRAYGYTF. DNA of the CDR3: TGTGCCAGCAGTGCACTTAACAGGGCCTATGGCTACACCTTC.

This clone occurred once. This sequence joins TRBV10-3 and TRBJ1-5; no definite D call. V lost 6 bases and J 9 bases, leaving 15 bases between the germline ends. This CDR3 has 13 residues. The germline V gene encodes CDR1 ENHRY and CDR2 SYGVKD. The CDR3 DNA sequence: TGTGCCATCAGACAGACTGGCGGTTCGCCCCAGCATTTT. Its protein product is CAIRQTGGSPQHF.

This clone occurred once. J is TRBJ2-3 and V is TRBV11-2, with TRBD2 identical over 13 bases. J lost 4 bases, V lost 6 bases, and 7 bases had no gene match. The CDR3 has 16 amino acids. Germline V CDR1 and CDR2: SGHAT, FQNNGV. CDR3: CASSWTSGSSPDTQYF. The CDR3 DNA follows: TGTGCCAGCAGTTGGACTAGCGGGAGTAGTCCAGATACGCAGTATTTT. Combining the CDR3 with reference TRBV11-2 and TRBJ2-3 gives the whole variable domain EAGVAQSPRYKIIEKRQSVAFWCNPISGHATLYWYQQILGQGPKLLIQFQNNGVVDDSQLPKDRFSAERLKGVDSTLKIQPAKLEDSAVYLCASSWTSGSSPDTQYFGPGTRLTVL.

This sequence joins TRBV6-6 and TRBJ2-1; 11 positions match TRBD2. From germline, CDR1 is MNHNY and CDR2 SVGAGI (reference sequence). The V and J ends lost 5 bases and 4 bases, in that order; junction bases with no gene match: 4. The CDR3 has 15 amino acids. In nucleotides, the CDR3 is TGTGCCAGCAGTCTACTAGCGGGAGCTTACAATGAGCAGTTCTTC. Its translation: CASSLLAGAYNEQFF.